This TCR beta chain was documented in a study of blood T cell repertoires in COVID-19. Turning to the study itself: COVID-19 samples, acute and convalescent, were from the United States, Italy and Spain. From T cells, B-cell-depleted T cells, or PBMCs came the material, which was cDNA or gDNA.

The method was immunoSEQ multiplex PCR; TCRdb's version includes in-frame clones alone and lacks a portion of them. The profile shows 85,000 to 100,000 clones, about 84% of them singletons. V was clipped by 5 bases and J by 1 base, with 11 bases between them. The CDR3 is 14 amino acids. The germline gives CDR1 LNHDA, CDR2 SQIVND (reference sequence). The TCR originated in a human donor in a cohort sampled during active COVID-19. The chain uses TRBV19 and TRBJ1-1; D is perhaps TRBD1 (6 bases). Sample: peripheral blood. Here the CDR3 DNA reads TGTGCCAGTAGTGGAGTACAGGGGAACACTGAAGCTTTCTTT. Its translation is CASSGVQGNTEAFF. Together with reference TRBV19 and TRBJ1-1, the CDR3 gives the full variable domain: DGGITQSPKYLFRKEGQNVTLSCEQNLNHDAMYWYRQDPGQGLRLIYYSQIVNDFQKGDIAEGYSVSREKKESFPLTVTSAQKNPTAFYLCASSGVQGNTEAFFGQGTRLTVV.